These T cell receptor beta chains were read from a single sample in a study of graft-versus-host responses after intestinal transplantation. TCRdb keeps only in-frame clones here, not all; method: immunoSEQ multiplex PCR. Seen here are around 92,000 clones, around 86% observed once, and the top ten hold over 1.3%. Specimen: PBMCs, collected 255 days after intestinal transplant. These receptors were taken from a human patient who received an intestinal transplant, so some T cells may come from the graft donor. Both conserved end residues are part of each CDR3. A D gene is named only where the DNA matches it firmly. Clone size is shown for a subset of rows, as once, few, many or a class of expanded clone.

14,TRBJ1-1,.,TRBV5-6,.,TGTGCCAGCAGCTTGGCCGGGGGCGGCACTGAAGCTTTCTTT,CASSLAGGGTEAFF
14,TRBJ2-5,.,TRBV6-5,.,TGTGCCAGCAGTGGCGCACGGCTGTTGAAGACCCAGTACTTC,CASSGARLLKTQYF
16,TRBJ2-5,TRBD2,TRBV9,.,TGTGCCAGCAGCGTAGGAGGACTAGCGGTACAAGAGACCCAGTACTTC,CASSVGGLAVQETQYF
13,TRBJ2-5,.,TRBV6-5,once,TGTGCCAGCACTGCGACGGAGCAAGAGACCCAGTACTTC,CASTATEQETQYF
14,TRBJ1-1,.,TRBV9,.,TGTGCCAGCAGCGTAGCTCCAGCGAACACTGAAGCTTTCTTT,CASSVAPANTEAFF
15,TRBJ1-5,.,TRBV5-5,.,TGTGCCAGCAGCTTGGGGTCAGGGACACTGGAGCCCCAGCATTTT,CASSLGSGTLEPQHF
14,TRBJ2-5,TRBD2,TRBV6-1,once,TGTGCCAGCAGCACTAGCGGGGGTTCGGAGACCCAGTACTTC,CASSTSGGSETQYF
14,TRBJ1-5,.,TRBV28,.,TGTGCCAGCAGTCGCATTGACGGAGGGCAGCCCCAGCATTTT,CASSRIDGGQPQHF
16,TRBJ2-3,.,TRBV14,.,TGTGCCAGCAGTCGCTCCCCGGGACAAGGATTACATACGCAGTATTTT,CASSRSPGQGLHTQYF
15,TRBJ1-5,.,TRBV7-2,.,TGTGCCAGCAGCTTGGGGGATCCTAGCAATCAGCCCCAGCATTTT,CASSLGDPSNQPQHF
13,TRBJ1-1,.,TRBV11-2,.,TGTGCCAGCAGCTTACATACCCAAACTGAAGCTTTCTTT,CASSLHTQTEAFF
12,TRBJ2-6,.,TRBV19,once,TGTGCCAGTAGTATCGGGGCCAACGTCCTGACTTTC,CASSIGANVLTF
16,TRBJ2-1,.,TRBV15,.,TGTGCCACCAGCAGAGTAGTCTCGAGCTCCTACAATGAGCAGTTCTTC,CATSRVVSSSYNEQFF
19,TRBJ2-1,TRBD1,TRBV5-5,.,TGTGCCAGCAGCCCACCGGGACAGGGGGCGTTGAGCTCCTACAATGAGCAGTTCTTC,CASSPPGQGALSSYNEQFF
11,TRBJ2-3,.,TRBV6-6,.,TGTGCCAGCAGCCGCACAGATACGCAGTATTTT,CASSRTDTQYF
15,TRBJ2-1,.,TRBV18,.,TGTGCCAGCTCACCCATCCCCGAAGACTCACGTGAGCAGTTCTTC,CASSPIPEDSREQFF
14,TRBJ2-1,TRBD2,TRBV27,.,TGTGCCAGCAGTTTCGCGGGAGGGACAAATGAGCAGTTCTTC,CASSFAGGTNEQFF
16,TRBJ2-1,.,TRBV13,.,TGTGCCAGCAGCTCCCGGACAGCTGCCTCCTACAATGAGCAGTTCTTC,CASSSRTAASYNEQFF
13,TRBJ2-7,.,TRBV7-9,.,TGTGCCAGCAGTCGGCAGGCCCTCGACGAGCAGTACTTC,CASSRQALDEQYF
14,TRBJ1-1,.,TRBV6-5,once,TGTGCCAGCAGTTACTCTACCCGTGCGTCTGAAGCTTTCTTT,CASSYSTRASEAFF
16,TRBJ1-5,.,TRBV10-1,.,TGCGCCAGCAGTCCTTCCCCAAAAGGTATCAATCAGCCCCAGCATTTT,CASSPSPKGINQPQHF
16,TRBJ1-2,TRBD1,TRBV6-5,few,TGTGCCAGCAGTTACTCGGGGGGACAGGGGGCGAATGGCTACACCTTC,CASSYSGGQGANGYTF
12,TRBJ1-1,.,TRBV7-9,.,TGTGCCAGCAGCCCCGGGACACTTGAAGCTTTCTTT,CASSPGTLEAFF
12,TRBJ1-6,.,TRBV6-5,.,TGTGCCAGCAGTTACAGGGCTTCACCCCTCCACTTT,CASSYRASPLHF
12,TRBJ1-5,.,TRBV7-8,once,TGTGCCAGCAGACGGGGGAAGGGCCCCCAGCATTTT,CASRRGKGPQHF
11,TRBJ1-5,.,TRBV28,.,TGTGCCAGCACCCGTAATCAGCCCCAGCATTTT,CASTRNQPQHF
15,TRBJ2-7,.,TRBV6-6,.,TGTGCCAGCAGTCGCCGCCCAGGGGTCCCCTACGAGCAGTACTTC,CASSRRPGVPYEQYF
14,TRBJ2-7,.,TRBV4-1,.,TGCGCCAGCAGCCAATGGGGCGGGACCTACGAGCAGTACTTC,CASSQWGGTYEQYF
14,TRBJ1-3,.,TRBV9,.,TGTGCCAGCAGCGGGGGCAGTTCTGGAAACACCATATATTTT,CASSGGSSGNTIYF
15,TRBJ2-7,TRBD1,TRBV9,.,TGTGCCAGCAGCGTAGTAGGGGGACAGGGAGACGAGCAGTACTTC,CASSVVGGQGDEQYF
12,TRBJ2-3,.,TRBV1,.,TGCACCAGCAGCCCCCCAGGGGATACGCAGTATTTT,CTSSPPGDTQYF
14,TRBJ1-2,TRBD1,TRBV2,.,TGTGCCAGCAGCGGACAGGGTCCCGTCTATGGCTACACCTTC,CASSGQGPVYGYTF
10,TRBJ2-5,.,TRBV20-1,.,TGCAGTGGCGATAAAGAGACCCAGTACTTC,CSGDKETQYF
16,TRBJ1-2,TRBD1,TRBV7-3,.,TGTGCCAGCAGCTTAATAGGACAGGGCGCTAACTATGGCTACACCTTC,CASSLIGQGANYGYTF
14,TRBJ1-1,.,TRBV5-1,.,TGCGCCAGCAGGAACGGACAGCCGAACACTGAAGCTTTCTTT,CASRNGQPNTEAFF
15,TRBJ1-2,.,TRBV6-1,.,TGTGCCAGCAGTTCAAGGCAAACAGGCCTCCATGCTAGTGCCTTC,CASSSRQTGLHASAF
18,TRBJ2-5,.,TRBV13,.,TGTGCCAGCAGCACCTGGGACCCAGTCGGGACCCGCCAAGAGACCCAGTACTTC,CASSTWDPVGTRQETQYF
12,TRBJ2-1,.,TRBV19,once,TGTGCCAGTAGTATAGAGGCCAATGAGCAGTTCTTC,CASSIEANEQFF
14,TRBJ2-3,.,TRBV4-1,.,TGCGCCAGCAGCCAAGATGATCGAGCAGATACGCAGTATTTT,CASSQDDRADTQYF
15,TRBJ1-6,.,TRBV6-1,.,TGTGCCAGCAGTTCGGACAGAGGTTATAATTCACCCCTCCACTTT,CASSSDRGYNSPLHF
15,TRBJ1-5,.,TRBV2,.,TGTGCCAGCAGTGTCGGCCAGGGTAGCAATCAGCCCCAGCATTTT,CASSVGQGSNQPQHF
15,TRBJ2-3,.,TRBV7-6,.,TGTGCCAGCAGCCTGGACCCCCCGGGATCAGATACGCAGTATTTT,CASSLDPPGSDTQYF
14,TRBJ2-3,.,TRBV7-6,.,TGTGCCAGCAGCTTACAGGGATGGACAGATACGCAGTATTTT,CASSLQGWTDTQYF
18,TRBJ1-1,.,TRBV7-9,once,TGTGCCAGCAGCTTAGTCGGGAAGGGACTAATTATGAACACTGAAGCTTTCTTT,CASSLVGKGLIMNTEAFF
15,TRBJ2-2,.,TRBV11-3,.,TGTGCCAGCAGCCCGGACGGCCGGAACACCGGGGAGCTGTTTTTT,CASSPDGRNTGELFF
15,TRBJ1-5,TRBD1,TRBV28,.,TGTGCCAGCAGTTTGGGACAGGGCCTACATCAGCCCCAGCATTTT,CASSLGQGLHQPQHF
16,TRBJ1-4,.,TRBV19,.,TGTGCCAGTCATCCAGGACCCCGACGGATTGATGAAAAACTGTTTTTT,CASHPGPRRIDEKLFF
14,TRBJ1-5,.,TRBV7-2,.,TGTGCCAGCAGCTTAGATCTACGTAATCAGCCCCAGCATTTT,CASSLDLRNQPQHF
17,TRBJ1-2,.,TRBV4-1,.,TGCGCCAGCAGCCAAGATAGTTCCAGGGAGGGGTCCTATGGCTACACCTTC,CASSQDSSREGSYGYTF
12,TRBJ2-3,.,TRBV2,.,TGTGCCAGCAGTGGAAGCAGGGATACGCAGTATTTT,CASSGSRDTQYF
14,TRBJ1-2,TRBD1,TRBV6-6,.,TGTGCCAGCAGTATACGACAGGGGTCGGATGGCTACACCTTC,CASSIRQGSDGYTF
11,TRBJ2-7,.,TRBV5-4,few,TGTGCCAGCAGCGACAGCTACGAGCAGTACTTC,CASSDSYEQYF
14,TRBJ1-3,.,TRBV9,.,TGTGCCAGCAGCGCAGGGAGCTCTGGAAACACCATATATTTT,CASSAGSSGNTIYF
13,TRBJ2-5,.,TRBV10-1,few,TGCGCCAGCAGTGAAACCCGGGGAGAGACCCAGTACTTC,CASSETRGETQYF
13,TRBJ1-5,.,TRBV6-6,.,TGTGCCAGCTCGGGGAGCGGCAATCAGCCCCAGCATTTT,CASSGSGNQPQHF
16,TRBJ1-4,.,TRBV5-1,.,TGCGCCAGCAGCGCGGGAGAAGGAGCAACTAATGAAAAACTGTTTTTT,CASSAGEGATNEKLFF
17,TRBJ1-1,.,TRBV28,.,TGTGCCAGCAGCCTCCGCTCCCCGGACCAGGGATACACTGAAGCTTTCTTT,CASSLRSPDQGYTEAFF
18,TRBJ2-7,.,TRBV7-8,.,TGTGCCAGCAGCGGGCACTTACTCCTGCCTGTAGAGGGCTACGAGCAGTACTTC,CASSGHLLLPVEGYEQYF
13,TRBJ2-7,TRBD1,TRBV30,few,TGTGCCTGGAGTGTGCAGGGGGCCTACGAGCAGTACTTC,CAWSVQGAYEQYF
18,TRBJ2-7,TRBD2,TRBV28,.,TGTGCCAGCAGCCCCTTCCCGGGACTAGCGGGGGGTATTTACGAGCAGTACTTC,CASSPFPGLAGGIYEQYF